What follows are 7 T cell receptor beta chains derived from one specimen sequenced in a study of T cells in Graves' hyperthyroidism and ophthalmopathy. What was amplified from RNA transcripts were TCR beta CDR3 regions. TCR CDR3 regions were first amplified by RT-PCR with HTBI primers. In TCRdb, the multiplex PCR reads were re-called with MiXCR into one record per CDR3 protein. The profile covers about 210,000 distinct CDR3 sequences, with about 18% appearing a single time and just under 45% taken by the ten largest. Input material: blood. The receptors here all came from a man aged 40-49 years with Graves' hyperthyroidism.

This clonotype was seen at least ten times. The genes are TRBV20-1 and TRBJ2-7; the match to TRBD1 covers 8 bases. The CDR3 runs to 14 residues. V gave up 6 bases and J gave up 5 bases; unmatched junction bases: 12. Germline V lookup: CDR1 DFQATT, CDR2 SNEGSKA (reference sequence). In DNA form, the CDR3 reads TGCAGTGCAGAAAACAGGGGGTCCGGCGACGAGCAGTACTTC. It encodes CSAENRGSGDEQYF.

V usage is TRBV2 and J usage is TRBJ1-5; 8 nucleotides line up with TRBD1. Trimming removed 4 bases from V and 0 bases from J; junction bases left unmatched: 8. The CDR3 extends over 17 amino acids. Germline-derived CDR1 and CDR2 are SNHLY and FYNNEI. The CDR3 DNA sequence: TGTGCCAGCAGTGTTCAGGGGGCGGGTATTAGCAATCAGCCCCAGCATTTT. Translated: CASSVQGAGISNQPQHF.

The chain employs TRBV4-3 and TRBJ1-1; no clear D gene. Germline V gene sequence: CDR1 LGHNA, CDR2 YSLEER. V was trimmed by 0 bases and J by 2 bases, leaving 4 bases between them. CDR3 size: 13 residues. CDR3 nucleotides: TGCGCCAGCAGCCAAGAGGATAACACTGAAGCTTTCTTT. Encoded protein: CASSQEDNTEAFF.

As concerns this clonotype: A junction end diverges from the germline sequence, so it may reflect a read error. The V and J genes are TRBV7-9 and TRBJ2-5; D may be TRBD2 (6 bases). The V gene's germline CDR1 is SEHNR and CDR2 FQNEAQ (reference sequence). CDR3 length: 14 residues. CDR3 loop: CASSIAVAWGTQYF. CDR3 nucleotide sequence: TGTGCCAGCAGCATAGCGGTGGCCTGGGGGACCCAGTACTTC.

This clonotype was counted ten times or more. The chain employs TRBV30 and TRBJ2-7; the D is unclear. The CDR3 loop spans 13 amino acids. V was clipped by 0 bases and J by 3 bases, with 9 bases between them. Germline lookup yields CDR1 GTSNPN and CDR2 SVGIG (reference sequence). This CDR3 reads CAWSVREVYEQYF. The CDR3 DNA reads as TGTGCCTGGAGTGTACGCGAGGTCTACGAGCAGTACTTC.

This clonotype appeared many times. J is TRBJ2-1 and V is TRBV28; 8 bases agree with TRBD2. The CDR3 length is 16 residues. Germline trimming cut 5 bases from V and 2 bases from J; bases unmatched to any gene: 8. CDR1 and CDR2 from the germline V gene are MDHEN and SYDVKM. The CDR3: CASSPSRRGAYNEQFF. The CDR3 bases are TGTGCCAGCAGTCCCTCTAGGCGGGGGGCCTACAATGAGCAGTTCTTC.

This clonotype was observed many times. This chain joins TRBV6-1 and TRBJ2-3; a possible D gene is TRBD2 (5 bases). The CDR3 covers 14 residues. The V gene lost 5 bases and the J gene lost 0 bases, with 9 bases spanning the gap. The germline gives CDR1 MNHNS, CDR2 SASEGT. The CDR3 DNA reads as TGTGCCAGCAGTTTTGGACTCAGCACAGATACGCAGTATTTT. Protein product: CASSFGLSTDTQYF.